Listed below are T cell receptor beta chains from one sample, sequenced in a study of tumor-infiltrating lymphocytes in primary liver carcinoma. MiXCR was run by TCRdb on the multiplex PCR reads, yielding one entry per CDR3 protein. The sample lists nearly 200,000 distinct CDR3 sequences, roughly two thirds occurring once. Sequencing was done on a sample of peripheral blood. Every receptor here comes from a woman aged 60-75 years with primary liver carcinoma and hepatitis B virus infection. The CDR3 runs from the conserved cysteine through the conserved F or W. Fields, in order: V gene, D gene, J gene, clone size, CDR3 protein, CDR3 DNA. The D gene is left open where the match is weak. Expanded clones get a size class; other rows say once, few or many, or leave the size out.

>TRBV6-5|NA|TRBJ2-5|NA
CASSYTSSGWSQETQYF
TGTGCCAGCAGTTACACGAGTAGTGGCTGGTCCCAAGAGACCCAGTACTTC
>TRBV6-2/TRBV6-3|TRBD2|TRBJ2-2|many
CASSPRLAGNTGELFF
TGTGCCAGCAGTCCCCGACTAGCGGGGAACACCGGGGAGCTGTTTTTT
>TRBV12-3/TRBV12-4|TRBD1|TRBJ2-5|once
CANSPLGDREVKTQYF
TGTGCCAACAGCCCTCTGGGGGACAGGGAAGTGAAGACCCAGTACTTC
>TRBV10-3|NA|TRBJ1-1|many
CAISESALQSAGKAFF
TGTGCCATCAGTGAGTCGGCGTTGCAGTCCGCTGGGAAAGCTTTCTTT
>TRBV11-1|TRBD1|TRBJ2-1|NA
CASRQGQRYYNEQFF
TGTGCCAGCAGGCAGGGACAGAGATACTACAATGAGCAGTTCTTC
>TRBV13|TRBD1|TRBJ2-7|few
CASSQSWDRGDNEQYF
TGTGCCAGCAGCCAGAGTTGGGACAGGGGGGATAACGAGCAGTACTTC
>TRBV30|TRBD1|TRBJ1-3|few
CAWSVGLNRGDTIYF
TGTGCCTGGAGTGTAGGGCTTAACAGGGGTGACACCATATATTTT
>TRBV7-9|NA|TRBJ2-3|NA
CASSGMSTDTQYF
TGTGCCAGCAGCGGAATGAGCACAGATACGCAGTATTTT
>TRBV6-9|NA|TRBJ1-5|many
CASSFHSQGIQPQHF
TGTGCCAGCAGTTTCCACTCCCAGGGAATCCAGCCCCAGCATTTT
>TRBV11-2|TRBD1|TRBJ2-1|NA
CASSLRDRTYNEQFF
TGTGCCAGCAGCTTAAGGGACAGAACCTACAATGAGCAGTTCTTC
>TRBV24-1|NA|TRBJ2-1|NA
CATSGAGPDNEQFF
TGTGCCACCAGTGGGGCAGGGCCAGACAATGAGCAGTTCTTC
>TRBV11-2|TRBD2|TRBJ2-1|NA
CASSLLRAGGRPRPSSYNERFF
TGTGCCAGCAGCTTACTGCGGGCTGGCGGGAGGCCCCGACCAAGCTCCTACAATGAGCGGTTCTTC
>TRBV13|NA|TRBJ2-4|few
CASSLRGEENIQYF
TGTGCCAGCAGCTTAAGGGGGGAGGAAAACATTCAGTACTTC
>TRBV29-1|NA|TRBJ2-3|once
CSVAGRLTDTQYF
TGCAGCGTTGCGGGCAGGCTAACAGACACGCAGTATTTT
>TRBV12-3/TRBV12-4|NA|TRBJ2-7|many
CASSHTLTAPLEQYF
TGTGCCAGCAGTCACACTTTGACTGCTCCCCTCGAGCAGTACTTC
>TRBV5-6|TRBD1|TRBJ2-1|NA
CASSLSYRGREDRNEQFF
TGTGCCAGCAGCTTGTCCTACAGGGGGCGCGAAGATCGCAATGAGCAGTTCTTC
>TRBV28|NA|TRBJ1-4|NA
CASSPGGRLTTNEKLFF
TGTGCCAGCAGTCCCGGGGGGAGACTTACAACTAATGAAAAACTGTTTTTT
>TRBV19|NA|TRBJ1-5|few
CASSSVSNQPQHF
TGTGCCAGTAGTTCCGTCAGCAATCAGCCCCAGCATTTT
>TRBV11-2|NA|TRBJ1-1|NA
CASSLQGMANTEAFF
TGTGCCAGCAGCTTACAGGGTATGGCGAACACTGAGGCTTTCTTT
>TRBV19|NA|TRBJ2-3|NA
CASSTTGRTDMQYF
TGTGCCAGTAGTACGACAGGGAGGACAGATATGCAGTATTTT
>TRBV5-1|TRBD1|TRBJ2-2|NA
CATNTGDTGELFF
TGCGCCACCAACACAGGGGACACCGGGGAGCTGTTTTTT
>TRBV5-1|TRBD2|TRBJ2-1|few
CASRAGLGRLNEQFF
TGCGCCAGCAGAGCGGGACTGGGGAGACTAAATGAGCAGTTCTTC
>TRBV5-1|NA|TRBJ2-3|NA
CASSLVGSTTDTQYF
TGCGCCAGCAGCTTGGTCGGTTCGACAACAGATACGCAGTATTTT
>TRBV11-2|NA|TRBJ2-1|NA
CARSFGRSTNEQFF
TGTGCCAGGAGCTTTGGGCGTAGCACGAATGAGCAGTTCTTC
>TRBV29-1|NA|TRBJ1-6|NA
CSVAVGASDNSPLHF
TGCAGTGTTGCAGTAGGGGCGTCAGATAATTCACCCCTCCACTTT
>TRBV7-9|TRBD2|TRBJ2-7|NA
CASSLRTSGEYEQYF
TGTGCCAGCAGCCTTCGGACTAGCGGAGAGTACGAGCAGTACTTC
>TRBV6-6|TRBD2|TRBJ2-7|NA
CASSYSGGTVTYEQYF
TGTGCCAGCAGTTACTCGGGGGGGACGGTTACCTACGAGCAGTACTTC
>TRBV11-2|TRBD2|TRBJ2-7|once
CASSIDVPGLASRNAYEQYF
TGTGCCAGCAGCATAGACGTCCCGGGACTAGCGTCTCGAAACGCCTACGAGCAGTACTTT
>TRBV10-2|NA|TRBJ1-1|many
CASSDRGNTEAFF
TGCGCCAGCAGTGACAGGGGGAACACTGAAGCTTTCTTT
>TRBV12-3/TRBV12-4|NA|TRBJ2-2|once
CASNSTSTGEPFF
TGTGCCAGCAATTCGACATCCACCGGGGAGCCGTTTTTT
>TRBV19|TRBD2|TRBJ2-1|NA
CASSIAAGVSNEQFF
TGTGCCAGTAGTATAGCCGCGGGAGTCAGTAATGAGCAGTTCTTC
>TRBV4-2|TRBD1|TRBJ1-6|NA
CASSQDDRVRPPLHF
TGTGCTAGCAGCCAAGATGACAGGGTACGACCACCCCTCCACTTT
>TRBV2|TRBD1|TRBJ2-5|NA
CASSEDRAGTQYF
TGTGCCAGCAGTGAGGACAGGGCTGGGACCCAGTACTTC
>TRBV29-1|TRBD2|TRBJ2-1|many
CSGTLAGERRNEQFF
TGCAGCGGGACGCTAGCGGGTGAGCGCCGTAATGAGCAGTTCTTC
>TRBV28|NA|TRBJ1-1|NA
CASSLAGPNTEAFF
TGTGCCAGCAGTTTAGCCGGGCCTAACACTGAAGCTTTCTTT
>TRBV5-5|TRBD2|TRBJ2-1|NA
CASSLERECSYNEQFF
TGTGCCAGCAGCTTGGAGCGGGAGTGCTCCTACAATGAGCAGTTCTTC
>TRBV7-9|NA|TRBJ1-2|NA
CASSLVGASYTF
TGTGCCAGCAGCTTAGTAGGTGCGAGCTACACCTTC
>TRBV11-2|TRBD1|TRBJ2-7|NA
CASNHRGLTYEQYF
TGTGCCAGCAACCACAGGGGGCTGACCTACGAGCAGTACTTC
>TRBV29-1|NA|TRBJ1-2|NA
CIVEGGVDYTF
TGCATCGTTGAGGGGGGCGTTGACTACACCTTC
>TRBV5-1|TRBD2|TRBJ2-2|NA
CNSSFRAGVGPGELFF
TGCAACAGCAGCTTTAGAGCGGGAGTCGGTCCCGGGGAGCTGTTTTTT
>TRBV11-2|NA|TRBJ2-2|NA
CGSSSGHTKTGEQFF
TGTGGCAGCAGCTCGGGTCATACTAAGACCGGGGAGCAGTTTTTT
>TRBV7-9|TRBD2|TRBJ2-2|once
CASSSGRLLARRTGELFF
TGTGCCAGCAGCTCCGGGCGCCTACTAGCGCGTAGAACCGGGGAGCTGTTTTTT
>TRBV29-1|NA|TRBJ1-1|many
CSVPRPPMNTEAFF
TGCAGCGTTCCCCGACCCCCAATGAACACTGAAGCTTTCTTT
>TRBV11-2|NA|TRBJ1-1|NA
CANSIGPYGHTEAFF
TGTGCCAACAGCATCGGACCGTATGGGCACACTGAAGCTTTCTTT
>TRBV5-6|NA|TRBJ1-3|NA
CASSPWDIGNTIYF
TGTGCCAGCAGCCCGTGGGACATCGGAAACACCATATATTTT
>TRBV5-8|NA|TRBJ2-7|few
CASSGRGRGSYEQYF
TGTGCCAGCAGCGGGCGGGGCAGGGGGTCCTACGAGCAGTACTTC
>TRBV7-3|NA|TRBJ2-2|NA
CASSLRARNTGELFF
TGTGCCAGCAGCTTACGGGCCAGAAACACCGGGGAGCTGTTTTTT
>TRBV19|NA|TRBJ1-3|NA
CASSMFRNSGNTIYF
TGTGCCAGTAGTATGTTCAGGAACTCTGGAAACACCATATATTTT
>TRBV5-4|TRBD1|TRBJ1-6|few
CASRATGGDSPLHF
TGTGCCAGCAGGGCGACAGGGGGCGATTCACCCCTCCACTTT
>TRBV4-1|TRBD1|TRBJ1-1|many
CASLPPGTGGLMAFF
TGCGCCAGCCTACCACCAGGGACAGGGGGGCTTATGGCTTTCTTT
>TRBV13|NA|TRBJ1-1|NA
CACSRPVGANTEAFF
TGTGCCTGCAGCCGCCCCGTGGGGGCGAACACTGAAGCTTTCTTT
>TRBV5-1|NA|TRBJ1-2|NA
CASSQLGRELTF
TGCGCCAGCAGCCAATTAGGACGTGAACTCACCTTC
>TRBV5-6|NA|TRBJ1-1|NA
CASSLTGKRTEAFF
TGTGCCAGCAGCTTGACAGGGAAGCGAACTGAAGCTTTCTTT
>TRBV29-1|TRBD1|TRBJ2-7|NA
CSVDDRGREQYF
TGCAGCGTTGACGACAGGGGGCGCGAGCAATACTTC
>TRBV4-2|TRBD2|TRBJ2-3|NA
CVSSPGLAGADMQYF
TGTGTCAGCAGCCCGGGACTAGCGGGAGCGGATATGCAGTATTTT
>TRBV28|NA|TRBJ1-6|NA
CASSPMGSGVGAENSPLHF
TGTGCCAGCAGCCCCATGGGGTCGGGGGTCGGGGCCGAAAATTCACCCCTCCACTTT
>TRBV7-8|TRBD1|TRBJ2-2|NA
CASNLATGGIDTGELFF
TGTGCCAGCAACTTAGCTACAGGGGGCATTGACACCGGGGAGCTGTTTTTT
>TRBV6-1|TRBD2|TRBJ2-1|NA
CASTSSGTYHEQFF
TGTGCCAGCACCTCTAGCGGGACTTATCATGAGCAGTTCTTC
>TRBV11-1|NA|TRBJ2-3|once
CASTRGLRTDTQYF
TGCGCCAGTACCCGAGGTCTACGCACAGATACGCAGTATTTT